The T cell receptor (beta chain) described here comes from a study of cytomegalovirus exposure and HLA in healthy donors. About the study: Of roughly 400 genotyped donors, roughly 80% grouped in the Caucasian-associated ancestry cluster. Notes on the study in general: Analysis performed later found 16,951 TCR beta sequences associated with HLA alleles at 0.05 false discovery rate. A later analysis revealed that TCR association rates differed between HLA loci, peaking at DRB1 and bottoming out at HLA-C.

Germline assignment: CDR1 MDHEN and CDR2 SYDVKM. The CDR3 sequence is 15 residues long. Germline trimming cut 6 bases from V and 5 bases from J; bases unmatched to any gene: 9. Worth noting for this clone: The target antigen is unknown.

This PCR relied on a set of 60 Vbeta primers and 13 Jbeta primers. TCRdb's copy holds only in-frame clones and misses some; the assay was immunoSEQ multiplex PCR. The sample has around 67,000 clones, 55% to 65% seen once. V usage is TRBV28 and J usage is TRBJ1-1, with 10 nucleotides matching TRBD1. The sequenced sample consisted of PBMCs. The clonotype was recovered from a woman in her forties or fifties in good health and CMV-seronegative. CDR3 nucleotide sequence: TGTGCCAGCAGCCCCTGGACAGGGGGAGAGACTGAAGCTTTCTTT. Residues: CASSPWTGGETEAFF.